The 16 T cell receptor beta chains in this list originate from one sample, sequenced in a study of T cells in Graves' hyperthyroidism and ophthalmopathy. Amplification targeted TCR beta CDR3 regions from RNA transcripts. RT-PCR in the first round (using the HTBI primer set) targeted the TCR CDR3. TCRdb called the multiplex PCR reads again in MiXCR, with one record for every CDR3 protein. The table has some 560,000 distinct CDR3 sequences, around 15% seen once. The specimen sequenced was blood. The receptor set was obtained from a woman aged 35 to 49 with Graves' hyperthyroidism.

The table lists this clonotype with a few counts. CDR3 loop: CASSLGVSGGTDTQYF. In DNA form, the CDR3 reads TGTGCCAGCAGTTTAGGGGTTAGCGGGGGCACAGATACGCAGTATTTT. The gene calls are TRBV12-3 or TRBV12-4 and TRBJ2-3; 8 bases are shared with TRBD2. The CDR3 covers 16 residues. J lost 1 base, V lost 1 base, and 4 bases had no gene match.

There are many counts of this clonotype. V and J are TRBV6-1 and TRBJ1-5; TRBD1 might be the D (6 bases). Germline lookup yields CDR1 MNHNS and CDR2 SASEGT. The CDR3 has 13 amino acids. Trimming left V 5 bases short and J 6 bases short, with 11 bases between. CDR3 nucleotides: TGTGCCAGCAGTTTTTCGGACAGTCAGCCCCAGCATTTT. This translates into CASSFSDSQPQHF.

This clonotype was seen many times. The gene calls are TRBV5-1 and TRBJ2-7; 10 nucleotides agree with TRBD2. This CDR3 contains 16 residues. Unmatched junction bases numbered 6, after V lost 0 bases and J lost 3 bases. The V gene's germline CDR1 is SGHRS and CDR2 YFSETQ. CDR3 in amino acids: CASSLGSTSGNYEQYF. The DNA of the CDR3 is TGCGCCAGCAGCTTGGGGTCTACTAGCGGGAACTACGAGCAGTACTTC.

This clonotype was counted ten times or more. This sequence joins TRBV5-1 and TRBJ1-2, with 8 bases matching TRBD1. The CDR3 is 15 amino acids. The V gene's germline CDR1 is SGHRS and CDR2 YFSETQ. V dropped 0 bases and J dropped 4; count of bases not matched to a gene: 5. As DNA, the CDR3 is TGCGCCAGCAGCTTGGACCCAGGGGGCGGCTATGGCTACACCTTC. This encodes CASSLDPGGGYGYTF.

This clonotype occurred a few times. This chain joins TRBV11-2 and TRBJ2-7; D unclear. The CDR3 spans 11 residues. V was clipped by 4 bases and J by 6 bases, with 7 bases between them. Germline V gene lookup returns CDR1 SGHAT and CDR2 FQNNGV. CDR3 nucleotides: TGTGCCAGCAGCTCCGCGATCGAGCAGTACTTC. Translation gives CASSSAIEQYF.

This clonotype was seen ten or more times. V and J are TRBV28 and TRBJ2-7; no reliable D call. The CDR3 spans 15 residues. The V and J ends lost 2 bases and 0 bases respectively, with 11 bases between them. Germline V CDR1 and CDR2: MDHEN, SYDVKM. The CDR3: CASSLEPPSSYEQYF. The CDR3 region has the DNA TGTGCCAGCAGTTTAGAACCCCCGAGCTCCTACGAGCAGTACTTC.

There are many counts of this clonotype. The chain links TRBV6-2 or TRBV6-3 to TRBJ2-2, with D perhaps TRBD2 (5 bases). CDR1 and CDR2 (germline): MNHEY, SVGEGT. This CDR3 contains 14 residues. V gave up 0 bases and J gave up 8 bases, with 10 bases separating them. In nucleotides, the CDR3 is TGTGCCAGCAGTTACTCACGGGGAGAGGGGGAGCTGTTTTTT. It is translated as CASSYSRGEGELFF.

This clonotype was detected many times. V and J are TRBV15 and TRBJ2-1, with D perhaps being TRBD1 or TRBD2 (5 bases each). This CDR3 has 14 amino acids. Germline loops: CDR1 LNHNV, CDR2 YYDKDF (reference sequence). V was trimmed by 5 bases and J by 4 bases, leaving 12 bases between them. Here the CDR3 reads CATSEGRTYNEQFF. The CDR3 DNA follows: TGTGCCACCAGCGAGGGGAGAACATACAATGAGCAGTTCTTC.

This clonotype was detected ten times or more. The gene calls are TRBV18 and TRBJ2-1; 7 nucleotides match TRBD2. V shed 6 bases and J 7 bases; nucleotides not matched to a gene: 0. The CDR3 has 11 amino acids. Per germline, CDR1 KGHSH and CDR2 LQKENI. This CDR3 reads CASSGGNEQFF. The CDR3 region has the DNA TGTGCCAGCTCCGGGGGGAATGAGCAGTTCTTC.

This clonotype came up a few times. The rearrangement links TRBV7-2 to TRBJ1-5, with D unclear. Germline assignment: CDR1 SGHTA and CDR2 FQGNSA. CDR3 length equals 17 residues. V was trimmed by 0 bases and J by 0 bases, leaving 12 bases between them. The CDR3 loop reads CTSSLAITAYSNQPQHF. The DNA of the CDR3 is TGTACCAGCAGCTTAGCGATAACAGCGTATAGCAATCAGCCCCAGCATTTT.

Only a few counts were recorded for this clonotype. This chain uses TRBV5-1 with TRBJ1-3, with 7 positions matching TRBD1. Germline CDR1 is SGHRS and CDR2 is YFSETQ. Germline trimming cut 0 bases from V and 4 bases from J; bases unmatched to any gene: 4. The CDR3 extends over 15 amino acids. The chain's CDR3 is CASSLAEQGGNTIYF. The CDR3, as DNA: TGCGCCAGCAGCTTGGCCGAACAGGGGGGAAACACCATATATTTT.

At least ten counts were recorded for this clonotype. In DNA form, the CDR3 reads TGTGCCAGCAGCAAGGACAGGGCCAACGGGGAGCTGTTTTTT. Translation: CASSKDRANGELFF. This chain joins TRBV5-4 and TRBJ2-2; TRBD1 matches at 8 bases. The length of the CDR3 is 14 residues. The ends lost 4 bases at V and 7 bases at J; junction bases unmatched: 6. The germline CDR1 and CDR2 sequences are SGHNT and YYREEE (reference sequence).

In its sample, this clonotype was seen a few times. This chain links TRBV7-9 with TRBJ2-2; weak D call: TRBD2 (6 bases). Germline V gene lookup returns CDR1 SEHNR and CDR2 FQNEAQ (reference sequence). The CDR3 covers 15 residues. V was pared by 5 bases and J by 3 bases, with 13 bases between. The CDR3 nucleotides read TGTGCCAGCAGCCCGATTAGCGGATACACCGGGGAGCTGTTTTTT. It yields the protein CASSPISGYTGELFF.

In its sample, this clonotype was seen a few times. J is TRBJ2-3 and V is TRBV7-9, with 14 bases aligning to TRBD2. The CDR3 totals 22 residues. Germline lookup yields CDR1 SEHNR and CDR2 FQNEAQ (reference sequence). V lost 5 bases, J lost 5 bases, and 24 bases stayed unmatched. This chain's CDR3 is CASSPPPALGLAGEKKKDTQYF. The CDR3 nucleotides are TGTGCCAGCAGCCCCCCCCCCGCCCTGGGACTAGCGGGAGAAAAAAAAAAAGATACGCAGTATTTT.

The rearrangement links TRBV6-4 to TRBJ2-3; TRBD2 agrees at 7 bases. Germline V CDR1 and CDR2: MRHNA, SNTAGT. Trimming removed 3 bases from V and 0 bases from J; junction bases left unmatched: 0. The CDR3 runs to 14 residues. The CDR3 DNA sequence: TGTGCCAGCAGTGAAGCGGGAAGCACAGATACGCAGTATTTT. This codes for CASSEAGSTDTQYF.

This clonotype came up many times. V usage is TRBV2 and J usage is TRBJ2-5; TRBD2 matches at 14 bases. The germline V gene encodes CDR1 SNHLY and CDR2 FYNNEI. V shed 6 bases, J shed 3 bases, and the junction held 6 bases outside the gene matches. The CDR3 contains 16 residues. The CDR3 DNA follows: TGTGCCAGCAGAGCCGGGACTAGCGGGAGCGAAGAGACCCAGTACTTC. It specifies CASRAGTSGSEETQYF. Full variable domain (remainder filled in from reference TRBV2 and TRBJ2-5): EPEVTQTPSHQVTQMGQEVILRCVPISNHLYFYWYRQILGQKVEFLVSFYNNEISEKSEIFDDQFSVERPDGSNFTLKIRSTKLEDSAMYFCASRAGTSGSEETQYFGPGTRLLVL.